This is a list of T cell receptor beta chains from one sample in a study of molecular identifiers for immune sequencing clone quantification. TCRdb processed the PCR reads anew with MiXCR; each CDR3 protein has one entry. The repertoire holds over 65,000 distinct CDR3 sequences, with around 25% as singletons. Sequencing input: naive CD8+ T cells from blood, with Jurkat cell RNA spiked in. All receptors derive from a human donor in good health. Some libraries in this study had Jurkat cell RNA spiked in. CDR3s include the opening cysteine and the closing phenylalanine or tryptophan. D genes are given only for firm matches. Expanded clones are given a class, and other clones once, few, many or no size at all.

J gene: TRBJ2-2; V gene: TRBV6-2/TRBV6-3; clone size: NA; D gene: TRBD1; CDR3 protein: CASREQGTGELFF; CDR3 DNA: TGTGCCAGCAGGGAACAGGGGACCGGGGAGCTGTTTTTT
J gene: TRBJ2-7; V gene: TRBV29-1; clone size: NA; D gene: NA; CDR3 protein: CSVEYGVYEQYF; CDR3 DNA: TGCAGCGTTGAATACGGGGTCTACGAGCAGTACTTC
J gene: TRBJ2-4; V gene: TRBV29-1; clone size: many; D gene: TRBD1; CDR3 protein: CSVWDRENIQYF; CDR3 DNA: TGCAGCGTTTGGGACAGAGAAAACATTCAGTACTTC
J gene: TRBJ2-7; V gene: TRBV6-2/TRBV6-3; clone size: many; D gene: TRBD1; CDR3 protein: CASSYITGESEQYF; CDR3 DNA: TGTGCCAGCAGTTATATCACAGGGGAAAGCGAGCAGTACTTC
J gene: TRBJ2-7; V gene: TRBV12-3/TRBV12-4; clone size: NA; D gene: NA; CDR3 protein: CASSPTGPYEQYF; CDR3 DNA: TGTGCCAGCAGCCCAACAGGGCCCTACGAGCAGTACTTC
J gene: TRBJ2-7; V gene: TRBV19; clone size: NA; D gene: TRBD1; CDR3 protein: CASSPGGYYEQYF; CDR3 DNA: TGTGCCAGTAGCCCAGGGGGATACTACGAGCAGTACTTC
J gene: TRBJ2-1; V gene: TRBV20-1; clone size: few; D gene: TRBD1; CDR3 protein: CSARDWDRGQYNEQFF; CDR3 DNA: TGCAGTGCTAGAGATTGGGACAGGGGACAATACAATGAGCAGTTCTTC
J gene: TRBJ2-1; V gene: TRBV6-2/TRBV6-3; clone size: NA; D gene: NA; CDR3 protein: CASSPLLRGEQFF; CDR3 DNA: TGTGCCAGCAGTCCGCTATTGAGGGGTGAGCAGTTCTTC
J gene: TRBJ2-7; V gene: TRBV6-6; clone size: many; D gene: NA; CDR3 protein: CASILSPASTYEQYF; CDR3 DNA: TGTGCCAGCATTTTGAGTCCAGCGTCCACCTACGAGCAGTACTTC
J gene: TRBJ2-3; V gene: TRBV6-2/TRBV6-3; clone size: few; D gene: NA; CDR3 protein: CASSSPGVADTQYF; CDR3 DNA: TGTGCCAGCAGTTCGCCAGGGGTCGCAGATACGCAGTATTTT
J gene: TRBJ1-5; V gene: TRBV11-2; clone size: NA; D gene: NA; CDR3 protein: CASGLVGGRNQPQHF; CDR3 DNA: TGTGCCAGCGGCTTAGTGGGGGGGCGGAATCAGCCCCAGCATTTT
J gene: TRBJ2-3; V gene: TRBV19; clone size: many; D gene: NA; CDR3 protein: CASSIGGRADTQYF; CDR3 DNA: TGTGCCAGTAGTATAGGTGGCAGGGCAGATACGCAGTATTTT
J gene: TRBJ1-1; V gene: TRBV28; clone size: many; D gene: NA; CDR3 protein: CASSLSGAGTEAFF; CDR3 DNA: TGTGCCAGCAGTTTATCAGGGGCTGGCACTGAAGCTTTCTTT
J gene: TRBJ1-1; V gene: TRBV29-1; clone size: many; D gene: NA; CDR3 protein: CSVEARTEAFF; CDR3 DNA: TGCAGCGTTGAAGCCAGGACTGAAGCTTTCTTT
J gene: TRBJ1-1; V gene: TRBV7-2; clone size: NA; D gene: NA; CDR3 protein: CASSPARGSMNTEAFF; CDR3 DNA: TGTGCCAGCAGCCCGGCCCGGGGCAGCATGAACACTGAAGCTTTCTTT
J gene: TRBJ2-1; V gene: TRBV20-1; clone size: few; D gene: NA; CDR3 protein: CSARGISYNEQFF; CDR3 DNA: TGCAGTGCTAGAGGGATCTCGTACAATGAGCAGTTCTTC
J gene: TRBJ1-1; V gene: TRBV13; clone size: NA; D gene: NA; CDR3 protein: CASSPVAGTTEAFF; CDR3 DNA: TGTGCCAGCAGCCCAGTGGCAGGGACCACTGAAGCTTTCTTT
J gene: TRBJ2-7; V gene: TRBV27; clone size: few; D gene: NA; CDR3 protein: CASSLSQGLYEQYF; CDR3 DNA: TGTGCCAGCAGCCTGAGTCAGGGGCTTTACGAGCAGTACTTC
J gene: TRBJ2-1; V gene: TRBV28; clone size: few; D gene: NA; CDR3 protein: CASSPVPGIHPQPGYNEQFF; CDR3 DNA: TGTGCCAGCAGTCCGGTTCCGGGGATCCACCCTCAGCCAGGATACAATGAGCAGTTCTTC
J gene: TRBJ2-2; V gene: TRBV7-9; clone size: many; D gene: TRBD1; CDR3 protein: CASSPTWGQGITGELFF; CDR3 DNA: TGTGCCAGCAGCCCTACCTGGGGACAGGGAATAACCGGGGAGCTGTTTTTT
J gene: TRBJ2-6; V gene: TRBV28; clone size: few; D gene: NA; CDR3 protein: CASTPQGTGANVLTF; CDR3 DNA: TGTGCCAGCACCCCCCAGGGAACTGGGGCCAACGTCCTGACTTTC
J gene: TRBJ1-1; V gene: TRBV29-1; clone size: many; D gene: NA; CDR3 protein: CSVEGGGAPEAFF; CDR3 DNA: TGCAGCGTTGAAGGCGGGGGCGCTCCCGAAGCTTTCTTT
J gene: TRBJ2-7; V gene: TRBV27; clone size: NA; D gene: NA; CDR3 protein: CASSYQGVTYEQYF; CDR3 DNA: TGTGCCAGCAGTTACCAGGGAGTAACCTACGAGCAGTACTTC
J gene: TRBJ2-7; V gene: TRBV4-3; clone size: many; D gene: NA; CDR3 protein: CASSPGAGSSYEQYF; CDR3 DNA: TGCGCCAGCAGCCCCGGAGCGGGCTCCTCCTACGAGCAGTACTTC
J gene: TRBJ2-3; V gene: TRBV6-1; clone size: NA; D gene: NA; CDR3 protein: CAITQLASSTDTQYF; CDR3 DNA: TGTGCCATAACGCAGTTGGCCTCTAGCACAGATACGCAGTATTTT
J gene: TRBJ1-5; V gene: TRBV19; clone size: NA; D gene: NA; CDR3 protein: CASSIGSRGFQPQHF; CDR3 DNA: TGTGCCAGTAGTATAGGTTCCAGGGGATTTCAGCCCCAGCATTTT
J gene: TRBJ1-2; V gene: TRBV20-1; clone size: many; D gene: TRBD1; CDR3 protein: CSARRGTGDRANYGYTF; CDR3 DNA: TGCAGTGCTAGACGTGGGACAGGGGATCGGGCTAACTATGGCTACACCTTC
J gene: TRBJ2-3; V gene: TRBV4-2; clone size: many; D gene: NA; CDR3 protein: CASSQDSTDTQYF; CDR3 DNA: TGTGCCAGCAGCCAAGATAGTACAGATACGCAGTATTTT
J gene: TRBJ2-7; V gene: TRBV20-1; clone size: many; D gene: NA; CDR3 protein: CSARQQAYEQYF; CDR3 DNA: TGCAGTGCTAGGCAACAGGCCTACGAGCAGTACTTC
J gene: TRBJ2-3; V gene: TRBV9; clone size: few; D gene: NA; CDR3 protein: CASSVGGAGDTQYF; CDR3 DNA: TGTGCCAGCAGCGTAGGAGGGGCTGGAGATACGCAGTATTTT
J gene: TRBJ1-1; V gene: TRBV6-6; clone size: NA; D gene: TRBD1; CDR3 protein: CASGDRNTEAFF; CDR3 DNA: TGTGCCAGCGGGGACAGGAACACTGAAGCTTTCTTT
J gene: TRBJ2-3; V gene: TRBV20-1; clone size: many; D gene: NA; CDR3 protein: CSSKGGTGDTQYF; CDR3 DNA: TGCAGTAGCAAGGGCGGGACCGGAGATACGCAGTATTTT
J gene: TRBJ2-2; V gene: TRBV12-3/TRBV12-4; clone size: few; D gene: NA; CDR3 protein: CASSNRVNTGELFF; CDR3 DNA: TGTGCCAGCAGCAACAGGGTGAACACCGGGGAGCTGTTTTTT
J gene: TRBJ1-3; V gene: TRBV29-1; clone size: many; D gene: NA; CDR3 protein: CSGKDSGNTIYF; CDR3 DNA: TGCAGCGGCAAGGACTCTGGAAACACCATATATTTT
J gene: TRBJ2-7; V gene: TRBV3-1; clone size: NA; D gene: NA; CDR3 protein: CASSQETDLPPYEQYF; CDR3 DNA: TGTGCCAGCAGCCAAGAGACCGACCTCCCCCCCTACGAGCAGTACTTC
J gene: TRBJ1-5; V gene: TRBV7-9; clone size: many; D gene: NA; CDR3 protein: CASSLESLSNQPQHF; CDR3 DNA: TGTGCCAGCAGCTTGGAGTCACTAAGCAATCAGCCCCAGCATTTT
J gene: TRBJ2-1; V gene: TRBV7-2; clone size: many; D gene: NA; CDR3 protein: CASSLAADPPADEQFF; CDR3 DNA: TGTGCCAGCAGCTTAGCTGCGGACCCCCCGGCGGATGAGCAGTTCTTC
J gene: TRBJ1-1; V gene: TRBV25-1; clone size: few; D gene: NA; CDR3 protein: CASSDPGEAFF; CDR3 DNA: TGTGCCAGCAGTGATCCAGGAGAAGCTTTCTTT
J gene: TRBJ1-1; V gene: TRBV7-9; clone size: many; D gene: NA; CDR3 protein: CASSGGRWTEAFF; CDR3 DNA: TGTGCCAGCAGCGGGGGGAGGTGGACTGAAGCTTTCTTT
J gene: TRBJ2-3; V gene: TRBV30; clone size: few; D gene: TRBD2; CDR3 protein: CAWSLAGTSAFTDTQYF; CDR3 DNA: TGTGCCTGGAGTTTAGCCGGGACTAGCGCTTTCACAGATACGCAGTATTTT
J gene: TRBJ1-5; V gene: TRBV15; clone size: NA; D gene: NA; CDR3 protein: CATSRVPLAPEGGQPQHF; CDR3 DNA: TGTGCCACCAGCAGAGTACCGCTGGCACCCGAGGGGGGTCAGCCCCAGCATTTT
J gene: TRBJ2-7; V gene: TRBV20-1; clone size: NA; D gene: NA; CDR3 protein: CSASARAPHAQSF; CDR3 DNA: TGCAGTGCTAGCGCGCGGGCGCCCCACGCGCAGTCCTTC
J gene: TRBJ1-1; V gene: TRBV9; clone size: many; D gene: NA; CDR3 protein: CASSVDFGVEAFF; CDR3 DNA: TGTGCCAGCAGCGTAGATTTTGGGGTTGAAGCTTTCTTT
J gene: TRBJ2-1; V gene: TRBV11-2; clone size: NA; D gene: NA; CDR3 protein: CASRPGWRDGIEQFF; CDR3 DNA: TGTGCCAGCAGACCGGGGTGGAGGGATGGTATTGAGCAGTTCTTC
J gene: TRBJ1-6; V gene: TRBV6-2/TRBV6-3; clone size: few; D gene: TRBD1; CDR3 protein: CASSPGQGSAPLHF; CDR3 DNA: TGTGCCAGCAGTCCGGGACAGGGGTCCGCACCCCTCCACTTT
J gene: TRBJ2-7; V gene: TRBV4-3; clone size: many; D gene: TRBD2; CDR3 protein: CASSPGTSGYEQYF; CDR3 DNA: TGCGCCAGCAGCCCCGGGACTAGCGGGTACGAGCAGTACTTC
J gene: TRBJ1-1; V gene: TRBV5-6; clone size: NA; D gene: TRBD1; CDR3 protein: CASSFNRGGPEAFF; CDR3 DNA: TGTGCCAGCAGCTTTAACAGGGGAGGGCCTGAAGCTTTCTTT
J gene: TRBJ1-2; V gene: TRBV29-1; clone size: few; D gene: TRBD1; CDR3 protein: CSVTGTGKEGYTF; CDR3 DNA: TGCAGCGTTACCGGGACAGGGAAGGAAGGCTACACCTTC
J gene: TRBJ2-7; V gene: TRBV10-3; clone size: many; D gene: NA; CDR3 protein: CAISEPALAYEQYF; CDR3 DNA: TGTGCCATCAGTGAACCCGCTCTGGCCTACGAGCAGTACTTC
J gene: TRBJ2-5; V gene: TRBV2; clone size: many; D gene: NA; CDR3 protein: CASIDGSQETQYF; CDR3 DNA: TGTGCCAGCATCGACGGGTCGCAAGAGACCCAGTACTTC
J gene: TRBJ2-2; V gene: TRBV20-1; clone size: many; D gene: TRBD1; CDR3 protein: CSASLRDRGDTGELFF; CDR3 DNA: TGCAGTGCTAGCCTCCGGGACAGGGGTGACACCGGGGAGCTGTTTTTT
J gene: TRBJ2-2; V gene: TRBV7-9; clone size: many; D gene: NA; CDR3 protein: CASSYRDSFTGELFF; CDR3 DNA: TGTGCCAGCAGCTACCGGGACTCCTTCACCGGGGAGCTGTTTTTT
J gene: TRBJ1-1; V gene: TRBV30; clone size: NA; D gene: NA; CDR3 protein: CAWSVRDGGFPEAFF; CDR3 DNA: TGTGCCTGGAGTGTACGGGATGGGGGTTTCCCTGAAGCTTTCTTT
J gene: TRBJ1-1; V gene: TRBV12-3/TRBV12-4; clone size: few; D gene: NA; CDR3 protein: CASSSAGGNAEAFF; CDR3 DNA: TGTGCCAGCAGTTCCGCGGGGGGGAACGCTGAAGCTTTCTTT